A single sample gave rise to the 21 T cell receptor beta chains below, sequenced in a study of naive and memory T cell subsets. Whole-blood samples were less than 3 ml of peripheral blood from healthy adult volunteers. Blood and skin TCR RNA was reverse transcribed with alpha and beta constant primers. TCRdb recomputed calls from the 5' RACE reads with MiXCR, one row per CDR3 protein. Of tens of thousands of distinct CDR3 sequences in the sample, about 4% were seen once. The receptors here all came from a male donor in good health.

This clonotype was recorded at least ten times. The chain has TRBV29-1 and TRBJ1-1; D call uncertain. Between the trimmed V and J ends, which lost 2 bases and 5 bases, there was a span of 12 bases. Per the germline V gene, CDR1 is SQVTM and CDR2 is ANQGSEA. The CDR3 loop spans 13 amino acids. This CDR3 is CSVEIFGWTEAFF. The CDR3 nucleotides read TGCAGCGTTGAAATTTTTGGGTGGACTGAAGCTTTCTTT.

Many counts were recorded for this clonotype. V and J are TRBV19 and TRBJ2-3, with D tentatively TRBD1 or TRBD2 (6 bases each). CDR1 LNHDA and CDR2 SQIVND come from the germline V gene (reference sequence). V shed 7 bases and J shed 2 bases, with 13 bases lying between them. This CDR3 is 14 amino acids long. CDR3 region: CASTDGGFTDTQYF. The CDR3 region has the DNA TGTGCCAGTACCGACGGGGGCTTCACAGATACGCAGTATTTT. The full variable domain, its missing parts supplied by reference TRBV19 and TRBJ2-3, is DGGITQSPKYLFRKEGQNVTLSCEQNLNHDAMYWYRQDPGQGLRLIYYSQIVNDFQKGDIAEGYSVSREKKESFPLTVTSAQKNPTAFYLCASTDGGFTDTQYFGPGTRLTVL.

In this sample, this clonotype turned up many times. The gene calls are TRBV3-1 and TRBJ2-5, with TRBD1 matching 10 bases. Germline V gives CDR1 LGHDT, CDR2 YNNKEL (reference sequence). The CDR3 runs 14 residues. V lost 4 bases and J lost 4; bases outside the gene matches: 3. In nucleotides, the CDR3 is TGTGCCAGCAGCCCTGGACAGGGGGTAGAGACCCAGTACTTC. This codes for CASSPGQGVETQYF.

This clonotype was counted ten times or more. V gene TRBV29-1 combines with J gene TRBJ2-1, with 7 bases aligning to TRBD2. Germline assignment: CDR1 SQVTM and CDR2 ANQGSEA. The CDR3 is made up of 14 amino acids. V gave up 6 bases and J gave up 4 bases; unmatched junction bases: 9. The CDR3 loop reads CSVEGRGPYNEQFF. CDR3 sequence (DNA): TGCAGCGTCGAGGGGAGGGGTCCTTACAATGAGCAGTTCTTC.

This clonotype was seen repeatedly, ten times or more. J is TRBJ2-1 and V is TRBV15; D gene ambiguous. Germline-derived CDR1 and CDR2 are LNHNV and YYDKDF (reference sequence). This CDR3 has 13 amino acids. Trimming left V 8 bases short and J 1 base short, with 9 bases between. The DNA for the CDR3 is TGTGCCACCGGTTGGCAATCCTACAATGAGCAGTTCTTC. This encodes CATGWQSYNEQFF.

The table lists this clonotype with many counts. J is TRBJ2-7 and V is TRBV20-1; 7 nucleotides agree with TRBD2. Losses at the gene ends were 7 bases for V and 3 bases for J; bases not matched to a gene: 15. Germline V gene data show CDR1 as DFQATT and CDR2 as SNEGSKA (reference sequence). The CDR3 has 15 residues. This CDR3 reads CSVLLAEWSRYEQYF. CDR3 bases: TGCAGTGTTCTGCTAGCGGAGTGGTCTCGCTACGAGCAGTACTTC.

This clonotype was seen at least ten times. The gene calls are TRBV6-2 or TRBV6-3 and TRBJ1-2, with unresolved D. CDR3 length: 14 amino acids. Germline V gene sequence: CDR1 MNHEY, CDR2 SVGEGT. Trimming pared 7 bases from V and 4 bases from J, leaving 16 bases between. The CDR3 reads CASTFQATAYGYTF. The CDR3, as DNA: TGTGCCAGCACCTTCCAGGCCACGGCCTATGGCTACACCTTC.

This clonotype showed up many times. The V gene is TRBV6-5, the J gene TRBJ1-2; possibly TRBD1 for D (5 bases). Germline V gene data show CDR1 as MNHEY and CDR2 as SVGAGI. The CDR3 length is 12 residues. V was shortened by 7 bases and J by 3 bases, with 9 bases between the two germline ends. The CDR3 reads CASTQGHYGYTF. DNA for the CDR3: TGTGCCAGCACCCAGGGCCACTATGGCTACACCTTC.

This clonotype showed up many times. The chain is built from TRBV20-1 and TRBJ2-7; no definite D call. CDR3 length: 13 amino acids. Germline V lookup: CDR1 DFQATT, CDR2 SNEGSKA (reference sequence). Trimming took 6 bases from V and 0 from J, leaving 12 bases between them. The CDR3 nucleotides are TGCAGTGCGCTAAGGAGACTCTCCTACGAGCAGTACTTC. Residues: CSALRRLSYEQYF.

This clonotype was observed many times. The rearrangement uses TRBV10-3 and TRBJ1-5, with 7 bases identical to TRBD1. V was pared by 3 bases and J by 15 bases, with 11 bases of the junction left unmatched. Germline V gene data show CDR1 as ENHRY and CDR2 as SYGVKD. This CDR3 comprises 13 residues. In DNA form, the CDR3 reads TGTGCCATCAGTGACCCCGGACAGGCCAGGTCGCATTTT. This codes for CAISDPGQARSHF.

In this sample, this clonotype turned up many times. The V gene is TRBV2, the J gene TRBJ2-1; D not resolved. V gave up 0 bases and J gave up 9 bases, with 12 bases separating them. Germline CDR1 and CDR2: SNHLY and FYNNEI. The CDR3 has 14 amino acids. CDR3 amino acids: CASSEAHTVREQFF. As DNA, the CDR3 is TGTGCCAGCAGTGAAGCCCATACTGTACGTGAGCAGTTCTTC. The whole variable domain, remainder taken from reference TRBV2 and TRBJ2-1, is EPEVTQTPSHQVTQMGQEVILRCVPISNHLYFYWYRQILGQKVEFLVSFYNNEISEKSEIFDDQFSVERPDGSNFTLKIRSTKLEDSAMYFCASSEAHTVREQFFGPGTRLTVL.

This clonotype was counted at least ten times. The CDR3 DNA follows: TGTGCCAGCAGCTTATTGGACAGGAACTATGGCTACACCTTC. Translating it yields CASSLLDRNYGYTF. The rearrangement joins TRBV7-9 to TRBJ1-2; TRBD1 agrees at 7 bases. This CDR3 comprises 14 residues. CDR1 and CDR2 from the germline V gene are SEHNR and FQNEAQ (reference sequence). The trim removed 2 bases at V and 2 bases at J, leaving 2 bases unmatched.

This clonotype occurred many times. The V call is TRBV28, the J call TRBJ1-5; D call uncertain. With 6 bases removed from V and 6 bases from J, the gap between germline ends came to 15 bases. Germline lookup yields CDR1 MDHEN and CDR2 SYDVKM. This CDR3 contains 14 residues. CDR3 sequence reads: CASRPDDSSQPQHF. The CDR3 DNA reads TGTGCCAGCAGGCCGGACGACTCAAGTCAGCCCCAGCATTTT.

This clonotype came up many times. The V call is TRBV20-1, the J call TRBJ2-3; the D gene is possibly TRBD1 (6 bases). CDR1 and CDR2 (germline): DFQATT, SNEGSKA (reference sequence). CDR3 length: 14 residues. V was trimmed by 3 bases and J by 2 bases, leaving 12 bases between them. The CDR3 sequence is CSARKTGTTDTQYF. The DNA of the CDR3 is TGCAGTGCTAGGAAAACAGGGACCACAGATACGCAGTATTTT.

This clonotype was seen many times. This chain connects TRBV19 to TRBJ2-2; a weak D match, TRBD1 (5 bases). The ends were cut back, 6 bases at V and 0 bases at J, with 11 bases in the middle. Germline V gene sequence: CDR1 LNHDA, CDR2 SQIVND (reference sequence). This CDR3 region has 15 residues. The CDR3, as DNA: TGTGCCAGTAGGCCCCAGGGTGCGAACACCGGGGAGCTGTTTTTT. Its translation is CASRPQGANTGELFF.

This clonotype was detected ten times or more. V is TRBV6-2 or TRBV6-3 and J is TRBJ2-3; 7 positions agree with TRBD2. Germline V gene data show CDR1 as MNHEY and CDR2 as SVGEGT. Unmatched junction bases numbered 4, after V lost 0 bases and J lost 1 base. The CDR3 covers 16 residues. The CDR3 spells CASSYSPSGRTDTQYF. The CDR3 DNA reads as TGTGCCAGCAGTTACTCCCCTAGCGGACGCACAGATACGCAGTATTTT.

The chain is built from TRBV25-1 and TRBJ2-3, with D unresolved. The CDR3 totals 14 residues. Trimming took 9 bases from V and 4 from J, leaving 17 bases between them. The germline CDR1 and CDR2 sequences are MGHDK and SYGVNS. In DNA, the CDR3 is TGTGCCAGTGGTAGGGATGGTGGGGCAGATACGCAGTATTTT. Its protein product is CASGRDGGADTQYF. Full variable domain (remainder filled in from reference TRBV25-1 and TRBJ2-3): EADIYQTPRYLVIGTGKKITLECSQTMGHDKMYWYQQDPGMELHLIHYSYGVNSTEKGDLSSESTVSRIRTEHFPLTLESARPSHTSQYLCASGRDGGADTQYFGPGTRLTVL.

This clonotype was observed at least ten times. The V and J genes are TRBV6-5 and TRBJ1-6; 8 positions match TRBD1. The germline V gene has CDR1 MNHEY and CDR2 SVGAGI. J lost 9 bases, V lost 2 bases, and 6 bases had no gene match. This CDR3 contains 15 residues. CDR3: CASSYGTGGGSPLHF. CDR3 sequence (DNA): TGTGCCAGCAGTTACGGTACAGGGGGAGGTTCACCCCTCCACTTT.

This clonotype was detected many times. The chain uses TRBV4-3 and TRBJ1-4, with a tentative D call TRBD1 (5 bases). The CDR3 sequence is 16 residues long. Trimming pared 0 bases from V and 3 bases from J, leaving 11 bases between. Per the germline V gene, CDR1 is LGHNA and CDR2 is YSLEER. The CDR3: CASSQETGTPNEKLFF. CDR3 in DNA: TGCGCCAGCAGCCAAGAAACCGGGACCCCTAATGAAAAACTGTTTTTT.

Details on this clonotype: This may be a read error, as it is one base from a much larger clone. The chain has TRBV20-1 and TRBJ2-3; tentative D call: TRBD1 (6 bases). Germline V gene sequence: CDR1 DFQATT, CDR2 SNEGSKA (reference sequence). V shed 7 bases and J shed 4 bases, with 12 bases lying between them. CDR3 length: 12 amino acids. CDR3: CSVRAGADTQYF. DNA of the CDR3: TGCAGTGTTAGGGCAGGGGCAGATACGCAGTATTTT.

This clonotype has a handful of counts. The V gene is TRBV30, the J gene TRBJ2-1, with a tentative D call TRBD2 (6 bases). Deletions cut 0 bases from V and 7 bases from J, with 13 bases between. The CDR3 covers 14 residues. Germline-derived CDR1 and CDR2 are GTSNPN and SVGIG (reference sequence). This CDR3 is CAWSVLRRENEQFF. In DNA form, the CDR3 reads TGTGCCTGGAGTGTACTTAGGAGGGAGAATGAGCAGTTCTTC.